The sample holds many counts of the clone carrying this T cell receptor beta chain. Its target is unknown. The data belong to a study of T cells after yellow fever vaccination. Study conclusions and caveats: The secondary T-cell response peaked on day 5, not day 15, but was weaker. Abundant clonotypes (contaminants from the bulk population) could be present in FACS-sorted repertoires. Subsequent to the booster, the majority of primary-vaccination clones reappeared (around 96% CD4, 70% to 90% CD8).

Germline V lookup: CDR1 SGHDT, CDR2 YYEEEE. Trimming took off 4 bases at V and 7 bases at J, with 18 bases between the two ends. This CDR3 region has 15 residues. TCR cDNA was made by 5'RACE template switching, adding a universal primer site and UMIs. TCRdb re-derived calls from the 5' RACE reads in MiXCR, one entry per CDR3 protein. The table shows about 140,000 distinct CDR3 sequences, with 6.6% occurring only once. The receptor was derived from a young man who received the YFV17D yellow fever vaccine. The material was CD4+ T cells sorted from PBMCs, obtained 10 days after the yellow fever booster vaccination. V and J are TRBV5-6 and TRBJ2-1; a possible D gene is TRBD1 (6 bases). CDR3 protein: CASSPPGAQGNEQFF. In DNA, the CDR3 is TGTGCCAGCAGCCCCCCCGGGGCTCAGGGGAATGAGCAGTTCTTC.